This T cell receptor beta chain was sequenced for a study of blood T cell repertoires in COVID-19. Study-wide background: Nucleic acid was either cDNA or gDNA, and it came from T cells, B-cell-depleted T cells, or PBMCs.

CDR3 size: 16 residues. The J segment lost 0 bases and the V segment lost 2 bases, leaving 6 bases of the junction unmatched. CDR1 SGHVS and CDR2 FNYEAQ come from the germline V gene. Original processing methods: Reference gene primer amplification gave nucleated cell count estimates. TCRdb's copy holds only in-frame clones and misses some; the assay was immunoSEQ multiplex PCR. V and J calls and clone size are given by that table; D and trimming were obtained from the DNA. The data show approximately 240,000 clones, approximately 83% seen once. The sequence was collected from a woman in her thirties who had recovered from COVID-19. Source material: peripheral blood. The gene calls are TRBV7-6 and TRBJ1-1; TRBD1 matches 7 bases. CDR3 amino acids: CASSLFLGTVNTEAFF. CDR3 nucleotides: TGTGCCAGCAGCTTATTCCTAGGGACAGTGAACACTGAAGCTTTCTTT.